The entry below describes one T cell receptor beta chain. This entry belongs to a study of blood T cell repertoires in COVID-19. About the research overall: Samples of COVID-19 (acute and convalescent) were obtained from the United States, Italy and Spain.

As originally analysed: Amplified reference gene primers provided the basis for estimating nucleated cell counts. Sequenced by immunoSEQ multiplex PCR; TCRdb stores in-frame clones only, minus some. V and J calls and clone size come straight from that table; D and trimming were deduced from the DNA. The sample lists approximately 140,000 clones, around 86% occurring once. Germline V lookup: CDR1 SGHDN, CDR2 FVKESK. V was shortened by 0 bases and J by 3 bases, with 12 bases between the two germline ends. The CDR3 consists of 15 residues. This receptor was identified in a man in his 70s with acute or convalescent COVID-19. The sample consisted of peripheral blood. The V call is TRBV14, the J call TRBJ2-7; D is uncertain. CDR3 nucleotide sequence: TGTGCCAGCAGCCAAGAAACAGTCTCCTACTACGAGCAGTACTTC. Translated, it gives CASSQETVSYYEQYF. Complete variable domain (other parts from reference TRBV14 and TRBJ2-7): EAGVTQFPSHSVIEKGQTVTLRCDPISGHDNLYWYRRVMGKEIKFLLHFVKESKQDESGMPNNRFLAERTGGTYSTLKVQPAELEDSGVYFCASSQETVSYYEQYFGPGTRLTVT.